This T cell receptor (beta chain) was obtained from a study of blood T cell repertoires in COVID-19. The data were produced by immunoSEQ multiplex PCR, yet TCRdb's version contains in-frame clones alone and is incomplete. Of 200,000 to 300,000 clones listed, around 89% were seen once; the top ten hold around 1.3%. The CDR3 length is 14 residues. The J segment lost 2 bases and the V segment lost 9 bases, leaving 2 bases of the junction unmatched. Germline V gene lookup returns CDR1 SGHNT and CDR2 YYREEE (reference sequence). The sequence was collected from a woman between 40 and 50 years old with acute COVID-19. The J gene is TRBJ2-1, the V gene TRBV5-4; 13 positions agree with TRBD2. Specimen: PBMCs or T cells enriched from blood (not recorded which). In DNA form, the CDR3 reads TGTGCCACCGGACTAGCGGGAGCCTACAATGAGCAGTTCTTC. The encoded protein is CATGLAGAYNEQFF.